This T cell receptor beta chain appears in the sequencing data of a study of T-cell memory formation after mild COVID-19. Regarding the study as a whole: That cross-reactive memory joined was suggested by some responding clones appearing in pre-infection memory. Day 15 to 85 contractors were CD4/CD8 balanced; later expanders leaned CD4+. Mostly located in CM and EM were contracting CD4+ clones, with contracting CD8+ clones located in EMRA.

The CDR3 runs to 19 residues. From germline, CDR1 is SGHRS and CDR2 YFSETQ. Between the trimmed V and J ends, which lost 0 bases and 2 bases, there was a span of 22 bases. Researchers used 5'RACE with constant-segment primers to make TCR alpha and TCR beta cDNA libraries that carry sample barcodes and UMIs. MiXCR, applied by TCRdb to the 5' RACE reads, yields one record per CDR3 protein. The sample records about 360,000 distinct CDR3 sequences, under 15% being singletons. This clonotype showed up just a few times. No antigen is known for it. The receptor was derived from a man aged 18 to 30 who had mild COVID-19 (a few samples of this study predate the infection). Cell type and time point are not known. Sequences were obtained from PBMCs or a T cell subset sorted from them (not recorded which). This chain links TRBV5-1 with TRBJ2-3, with D possibly being TRBD1 or TRBD2 (6 bases each). The CDR3 reads CASSLAFTRGLILTDTQYF. The CDR3 nucleotides are TGCGCCAGCAGCTTGGCCTTCACCCGGGGGCTAATTCTCACAGATACGCAGTATTTT.